The T cell receptor (beta chain) described here comes from a study of monozygotic twins with inflammatory bowel disease. TCRdb reprocessed the 5' RACE reads and keeps a single row for each CDR3 protein, giving no DNA. This repertoire includes more than 95,000 distinct CDR3 sequences. Study-wide findings and caveats: It was in IBD patients that TCRbeta diversity (inverse Simpson) was lower than in healthy co-twins. Researchers report that IBD patients shared fewer clonotypes with others than healthy twins, especially amid disease activity. Variability in patient repertoires may have come partly from differing immunosuppressive treatments.

Concerning this clonotype: Its specificity is not known.

This TCR was recovered from a human donor with ulcerative colitis or Crohn's disease, or a healthy co-twin of an affected twin (not recorded which). The sequenced sample was blood.

CDR3 sequence reads: CSAKDREGFYNEQFF. V gene TRBV29-1 combines with J gene TRBJ2-1; TCRdb reports TRBD1, a call that lacks DNA to check it against. The CDR3 sequence is 15 residues long. CDR1 is SQVTM and CDR2 is ANQGSEA in the germline V gene.